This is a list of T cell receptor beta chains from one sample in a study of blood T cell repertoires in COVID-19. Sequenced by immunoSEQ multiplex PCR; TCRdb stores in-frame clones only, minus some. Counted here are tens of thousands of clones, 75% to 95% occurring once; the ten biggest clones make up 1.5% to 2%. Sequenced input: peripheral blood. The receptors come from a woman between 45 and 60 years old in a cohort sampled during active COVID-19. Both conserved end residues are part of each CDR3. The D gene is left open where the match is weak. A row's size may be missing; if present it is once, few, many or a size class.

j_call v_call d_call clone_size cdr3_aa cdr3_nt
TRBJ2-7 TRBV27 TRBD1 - CASSPKGARGEQYF TGTGCCAGCAGTCCGAAGGGGGCAAGGGGTGAGCAGTACTTC
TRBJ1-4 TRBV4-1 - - CASSQDLGRGGEKLFF TGCGCCAGCAGCCAAGATCTAGGGAGGGGCGGGGAAAAACTGTTTTTT
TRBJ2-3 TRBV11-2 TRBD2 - CASSLTSGNFGDTQYF TGTGCCAGCAGCTTGACTAGCGGGAATTTCGGAGATACGCAGTATTTT
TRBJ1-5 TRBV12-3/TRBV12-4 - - CASRFAANQPQHF TGTGCCAGCAGGTTCGCGGCCAATCAGCCCCAGCATTTT
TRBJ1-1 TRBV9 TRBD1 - CASSVGDRNTEAFF TGTGCCAGCAGCGTAGGGGACAGGAACACTGAAGCTTTCTTT
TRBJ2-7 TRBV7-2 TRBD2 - CASSSTSASYEQYF TGTGCCAGCAGCTCGACTAGCGCCTCCTACGAGCAGTACTTC
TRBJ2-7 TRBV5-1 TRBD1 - CASSLATRQGYEQYF TGCGCCAGCAGCTTGGCTACCCGACAGGGTTACGAGCAGTACTTC
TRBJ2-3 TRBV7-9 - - CASSFEGGSQYF TGTGCCAGCAGCTTCGAGGGAGGTTCGCAGTATTTT
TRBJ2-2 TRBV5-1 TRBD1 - CASSVRTGDTGELFF TGCGCCAGCAGCGTGCGGACAGGGGACACCGGGGAGCTGTTTTTT
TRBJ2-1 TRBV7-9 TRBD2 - CASSRGTSGRYNEQFF TGTGCCAGCAGCCGGGGGACTAGCGGGAGATACAATGAGCAGTTCTTC
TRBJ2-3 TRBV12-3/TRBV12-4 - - CASSFSRDTQYF TGTGCCAGCAGTTTTAGTCGGGATACGCAGTATTTT
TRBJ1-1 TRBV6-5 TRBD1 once CASRPDRGRGVAFF TGTGCCAGCAGACCCGACAGGGGGCGCGGGGTAGCTTTCTTT
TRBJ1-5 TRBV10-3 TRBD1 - CATRGADQPQHF TGTGCCACCAGGGGGGCGGATCAGCCCCAGCATTTT
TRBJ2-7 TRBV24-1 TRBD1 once CATSDFDRGLDLYEQYF TGTGCCACCAGTGATTTCGACAGGGGCTTGGACCTCTACGAGCAGTACTTC
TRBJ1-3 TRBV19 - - CASSIVATVGNTIYF TGTGCCAGTAGTATAGTTGCGACAGTTGGAAACACCATATATTTT
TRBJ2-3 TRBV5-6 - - CASTVVSTDTQYF TGTGCCAGCACCGTCGTAAGCACAGATACGCAGTATTTT
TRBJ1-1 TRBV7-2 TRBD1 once CASSPRDRVGTEAFF TGTGCCAGCAGCCCCCGGGACAGGGTGGGCACTGAAGCTTTCTTT
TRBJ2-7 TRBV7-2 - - CASSLYGVGYEQYF TGTGCCAGCAGCTTGTACGGGGTAGGGTACGAGCAGTACTTC
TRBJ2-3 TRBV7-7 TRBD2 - CASSKGLAYTQYF TGTGCTAGCAGCAAAGGACTAGCCTATACGCAGTATTTT
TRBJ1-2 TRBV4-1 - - CASSQESGGIGFYGYTF TGCGCCAGCAGCCAAGAATCCGGGGGGATAGGGTTCTATGGCTACACCTTC
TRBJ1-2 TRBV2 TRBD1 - CASSEEGQGYGYTF TGTGCCAGCAGTGAAGAGGGACAGGGGTATGGCTACACCTTC
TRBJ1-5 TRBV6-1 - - CASSERGPHGNQPQHF TGTGCCAGCAGTGAACGAGGGCCTCACGGCAATCAGCCCCAGCATTTT
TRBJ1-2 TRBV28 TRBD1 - CASSLQGAWGYTF TGTGCCAGCAGTTTGCAGGGGGCCTGGGGCTACACCTTC
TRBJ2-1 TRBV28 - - CASSSGMMAGFYNEQFF TGTGCCAGCAGCAGCGGCATGATGGCGGGATTCTACAATGAGCAGTTCTTC
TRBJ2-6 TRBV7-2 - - CASSLGVASGANVLTF TGTGCCAGCAGCTTAGGAGTAGCCTCTGGGGCCAACGTCCTGACTTTC
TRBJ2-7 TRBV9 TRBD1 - CASSVVPGQGAQYF TGTGCCAGCAGCGTAGTACCCGGACAGGGTGCGCAGTACTTC
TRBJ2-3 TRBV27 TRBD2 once CASSINRGGTQYF TGTGCCAGCAGTATAAATCGGGGGGGTACGCAGTATTTT
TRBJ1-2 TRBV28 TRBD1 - CASSSGTALTHYGYTF TGTGCCAGCAGTTCCGGGACAGCACTGACCCACTATGGCTACACCTTC
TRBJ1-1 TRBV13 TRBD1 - CASSAPGQGATEAFF TGTGCCAGCAGCGCCCCGGGACAGGGGGCAACTGAAGCTTTCTTT
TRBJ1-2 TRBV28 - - CASSLFLAVNGYTF TGTGCCAGCAGTTTATTTCTTGCAGTAAACGGCTACACCTTC
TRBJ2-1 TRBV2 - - CASSGLAEQFF TGTGCCAGCAGTGGGTTAGCGGAGCAGTTCTTC
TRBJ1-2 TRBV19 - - CASSIEGSNYGYTF TGTGCCAGTAGTATAGAGGGCAGTAACTATGGCTACACCTTC
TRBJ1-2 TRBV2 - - CASTTGNYGYTF TGTGCCAGCACTACAGGGAACTATGGCTACACCTTC
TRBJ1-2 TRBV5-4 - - CASSLSWRKANYGYTF TGTGCCAGCAGCTTGAGCTGGCGGAAAGCTAACTATGGCTACACCTTC
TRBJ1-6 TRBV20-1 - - CSASQGNSPLHF TGCAGTGCTAGTCAGGGGAATTCACCCCTCCACTTT
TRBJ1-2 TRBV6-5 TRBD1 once CASSSKGQGYGYTF TGTGCCAGCAGTTCAAAGGGACAGGGCTATGGCTACACCTTC
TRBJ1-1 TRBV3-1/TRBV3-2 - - CASSQGGATEAFF TGTGCCAGCAGCCAGGGAGGGGCTACTGAAGCTTTCTTT
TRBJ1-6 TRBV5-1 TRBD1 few CASSLEGTGDNSPLHF TGCGCCAGCAGCTTGGAAGGGACAGGTGATAATTCACCCCTCCACTTT
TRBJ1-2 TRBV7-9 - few CASSRGQSLYTF TGTGCCAGCAGCCGAGGACAGAGTCTCTACACCTTC
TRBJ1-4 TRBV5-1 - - CASSKDGGNEKLFF TGCGCCAGCAGTAAGGATGGGGGGAATGAAAAACTGTTTTTT
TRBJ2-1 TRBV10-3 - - CAISRQKLYLAANEQFF TGTGCCATCAGTCGACAGAAACTGTATCTTGCAGCCAATGAGCAGTTCTTC
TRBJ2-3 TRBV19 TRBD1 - CASMMTGGAGDTQYF TGTGCCAGTATGATGACAGGGGGCGCAGGGGATACGCAGTATTTT
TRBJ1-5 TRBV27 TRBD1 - CASSLQGAVRNQPQHF TGTGCCAGCAGTTTACAGGGGGCCGTCCGCAATCAGCCCCAGCATTTT
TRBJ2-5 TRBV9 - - CASSGPGDQETQYF TGTGCCAGCAGCGGACCCGGGGACCAAGAGACCCAGTACTTC
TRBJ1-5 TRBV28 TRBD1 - CASSLGTGTGRQPQHF TGTGCCAGCAGTTTAGGGACAGGGACCGGGAGGCAGCCCCAGCATTTT
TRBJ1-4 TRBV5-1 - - CASSSGQGIATNEKLFF TGCGCCAGCAGCTCAGGTCAGGGGATTGCAACTAATGAAAAACTGTTTTTT
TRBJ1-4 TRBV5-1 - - CASSRTATNEKLFF TGCGCCAGCAGCAGGACAGCAACTAATGAAAAACTGTTTTTT
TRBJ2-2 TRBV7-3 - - CASSFQRNTGELFF TGTGCCAGCAGCTTTCAGCGGAACACCGGGGAGCTGTTTTTT
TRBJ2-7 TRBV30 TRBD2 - CAWSWGGSYEQYF TGTGCCTGGAGTTGGGGGGGGAGCTACGAGCAGTACTTC
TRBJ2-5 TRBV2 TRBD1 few CASRDRVETQYF TGTGCCAGCAGGGACAGGGTCGAGACCCAGTACTTC
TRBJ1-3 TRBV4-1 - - CASSQARRGPLYF TGCGCCAGCAGCCAAGCAAGGAGAGGGCCCCTATATTTT
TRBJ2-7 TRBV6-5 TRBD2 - CASAPAGSGTYEQYF TGTGCCAGCGCCCCGGCGGGGAGCGGGACCTACGAGCAGTACTTC